A single sample gave rise to the 25 T cell receptor beta chains below, sequenced in a study of T cells after yellow fever vaccination. Each CDR3 protein gets one entry after TCRdb re-called the 5' RACE reads with MiXCR. The sample lists approximately 550,000 distinct CDR3 sequences; about 19% were seen once. The sample here was PBMCs, taken 15 days after the yellow fever booster vaccination. These receptor sequences come from a man aged 25 to 40 who received the YFV17D yellow fever vaccine.

This clonotype occurred a few times. V and J are TRBV14 and TRBJ1-1; D uncertain. The CDR3 totals 14 residues. Germline values: CDR1 SGHDN, CDR2 FVKESK. V was cut by 1 base and J by 11 bases, with 17 bases left in between. This chain's CDR3 is CASSQAGNRQRAFF. CDR3 in DNA: TGTGCCAGCAGCCAAGCGGGGAATAGGCAGCGGGCTTTCTTT.

This clonotype was observed a handful of times. V gene TRBV7-9 combines with J gene TRBJ1-1, with 7 positions matching TRBD1. CDR1 and CDR2 from the germline V gene are SEHNR and FQNEAQ (reference sequence). This CDR3 is 16 amino acids long. J lost 0 bases, V lost 5 bases, and 9 bases had no gene match. CDR3 loop: CASSATGELVNTEAFF. In nucleotides, the CDR3 is TGTGCCAGCAGCGCCACAGGGGAATTGGTGAACACTGAAGCTTTCTTT.

The DNA for the CDR3 is TGTGCCGTTTCAGGGGGTCGCACAGATACGCAGTATTTT. Translation: CAVSGGRTDTQYF. The rearrangement uses TRBV24-1 and TRBJ2-3; TRBD1 matches 7 bases. This CDR3 spans 13 amino acids. Germline V gene data show CDR1 as KGHDR and CDR2 as SFDVKD. Trimming at V came to 12 bases and at J to 1 base, leaving 6 bases not matched to a gene.

The J gene is TRBJ2-3, the V gene TRBV12-3 or TRBV12-4, with 8 bases aligning to TRBD1. CDR3 length: 15 residues. Losses at the gene ends were 6 bases for V and 3 bases for J; bases not matched to a gene: 8. The CDR3 here is CASRPGQGLTDTQYF. DNA of the CDR3: TGTGCCAGCAGGCCTGGACAGGGCCTTACAGATACGCAGTATTTT.

The chain combines TRBV20-1 with TRBJ2-1; D gene unclear. The V gene's germline CDR1 is DFQATT and CDR2 SNEGSKA (reference sequence). V was trimmed by 4 bases and J by 0 bases, leaving 16 bases between them. The CDR3 contains 16 residues. CDR3 in DNA: TGCAGTGCTACGGAGCAGGCCCGGAGCTCCTACAATGAGCAGTTCTTC. The encoded protein is CSATEQARSSYNEQFF.

The table lists this clonotype with a few counts. The chain uses TRBV6-5 and TRBJ2-5, with a weak D call TRBD2 (6 bases). Per the germline V gene, CDR1 is MNHEY and CDR2 is SVGAGI. The length of the CDR3 is 14 residues. V was cut by 0 bases and J by 5 bases, with 10 bases left in between. The CDR3 region is CASSYSPGVETQYF. The CDR3 DNA follows: TGTGCCAGCAGTTACTCTCCGGGAGTTGAGACCCAGTACTTC.

This rearrangement joins TRBV12-3 or TRBV12-4 to TRBJ2-1, with 10 bases matching TRBD2. This CDR3 region has 15 residues. V was clipped by 6 bases and J by 7 bases; unmatched bases: 9. The CDR3 region is CASSEAGGPWNEQFF. Here the CDR3 DNA reads TGTGCCAGCAGCGAAGCGGGAGGGCCGTGGAATGAGCAGTTCTTC.

Only a few counts were recorded for this clonotype. This chain uses TRBV27 with TRBJ2-2; D might be TRBD1 (6 bases). This CDR3 region has 14 residues. CDR1 is MNHEY, CDR2 SMNVEV, per germline (reference sequence). The V end lost 3 bases, the J end lost 6 bases, and 11 bases lay between the germline ends. In DNA form, the CDR3 reads TGTGCCAGCAGTTTGTTGGGGGCTGCCGGGGAGCTGTTTTTT. Translating it yields CASSLLGAAGELFF.

The chain is built from TRBV5-1 and TRBJ2-7; weak D call: TRBD1 (7 bases). The CDR3 has 14 residues. The V end was cut by 3 bases, the J end by 5 bases, with 15 bases between. Germline assignment: CDR1 SGHRS and CDR2 YFSETQ. The CDR3 sequence: CASSSADREDEQYF. The CDR3 coding sequence is TGCGCCAGCAGCTCAGCCGACAGGGAGGACGAGCAGTACTTC. The full variable domain, with the rest looked up from reference TRBV5-1 and TRBJ2-7, is KAGVTQTPRYLIKTRGQQVTLSCSPISGHRSVSWYQQTPGQGLQFLFEYFSETQRNKGNFPGRFSGRQFSNSRSEMNVSTLELGDSALYLCASSSADREDEQYFGPGTRLTVT.

The CDR3 coding sequence is TGTGCCAGCAGCTCAGCGTGGGGATCTCACTATGGCTACACCTTC. It translates to CASSSAWGSHYGYTF. The chain recombines TRBV7-2 with TRBJ1-2; no definite D call. The V gene's germline CDR1 is SGHTA and CDR2 FQGNSA. The CDR3 length is 15 residues. V lost 4 bases and J lost 3, with 15 bases in between.

This clonotype has ten or more counts. The chain combines TRBV6-2 or TRBV6-3 with TRBJ2-3; 7 positions agree with TRBD2. This CDR3 comprises 13 residues. V lost 6 bases and J lost 2; bases outside the gene matches: 2. CDR1 MNHEY and CDR2 SVGEGT come from the germline V gene. Written as DNA, the CDR3 is TGTGCCAGCAGCGCGGGAGACACAGATACGCAGTATTTT. The encoded protein is CASSAGDTDTQYF.

The chain combines TRBV5-1 with TRBJ1-3; D call uncertain. Germline-derived CDR1 and CDR2 are SGHRS and YFSETQ. The CDR3 runs 16 residues. Trimming removed 0 bases at V and 3 bases at J, with 13 bases between. For the CDR3, the DNA is TGCGCCAGCAGCTTGGAACCCGGGGTGCTTGGAAACACCATATATTTT. Translating gives CASSLEPGVLGNTIYF.

This clonotype was recorded a few times. V is TRBV7-9 and J is TRBJ2-7; 9 nucleotides match TRBD2. The germline gives CDR1 SEHNR, CDR2 FQNEAQ (reference sequence). The CDR3 contains 16 residues. Trimming at V came to 1 base and at J to 3 bases, leaving 7 bases not matched to a gene. This chain's CDR3 is CASSLGASGVRYEQYF. The CDR3 region has the DNA TGTGCCAGCAGCTTAGGGGCTAGCGGGGTTCGCTACGAGCAGTACTTC.

There are a few counts of this clonotype. The genes are TRBV5-1 and TRBJ2-7, with 10 bases fitting TRBD2. Germline V gene data show CDR1 as SGHRS and CDR2 as YFSETQ. Trimming cost V 4 bases and J 2 bases; bases outside gene matches: 6. This CDR3 contains 15 residues. The CDR3 protein is CASSHGTSATYEQYF. CDR3 sequence (DNA): TGCGCCAGCAGCCACGGGACTAGCGCGACCTACGAGCAGTACTTC.

This clonotype was seen only a few times. The J gene is TRBJ2-7, the V gene TRBV6-2 or TRBV6-3, with D hard to call. V lost 4 bases, J lost 2 bases, and 18 bases lay in between. The CDR3 has 16 residues. Germline lookup yields CDR1 MNHEY and CDR2 SVGEGT. Here the CDR3 reads CASSSGSTRTAYEQYF. CDR3 coding DNA: TGTGCCAGCAGTTCGGGCTCTACGAGAACCGCCTACGAGCAGTACTTC.

This clonotype came up a few times. The chain has TRBV5-1 and TRBJ2-3; D may match TRBD1 or TRBD2 (5 bases each). Germline assignment: CDR1 SGHRS and CDR2 YFSETQ. Trimming removed 4 bases from V and 1 base from J, with 10 bases in between. The length of the CDR3 is 14 residues. The CDR3: CASSPGPRTDTQYF. The CDR3 coding sequence is TGCGCCAGCAGCCCGGGACCCCGCACAGATACGCAGTATTTT. The full variable domain, in which reference TRBV5-1 and TRBJ2-3 provide the parts outside the CDR3, is KAGVTQTPRYLIKTRGQQVTLSCSPISGHRSVSWYQQTPGQGLQFLFEYFSETQRNKGNFPGRFSGRQFSNSRSEMNVSTLELGDSALYLCASSPGPRTDTQYFGPGTRLTVL.

The table lists this clonotype with a few counts. This chain connects TRBV12-3 or TRBV12-4 to TRBJ2-6, with D tentatively TRBD1 or TRBD2 (5 bases each). V dropped 4 bases and J dropped 2 bases, with 9 bases sitting between them. The CDR3 runs to 15 residues. This chain's CDR3 is CASSSLGAGANVLTF. The CDR3 DNA reads TGTGCCAGCAGTTCCTTGGGGGCTGGGGCCAACGTCCTGACTTTC.

This clonotype was observed at least ten times. The J gene is TRBJ2-7, the V gene TRBV7-9; D is ambiguous. The germline V and J ends were trimmed by 0 bases and 2 bases, with 5 bases remaining between them. The CDR3 consists of 13 residues. The germline V gene encodes CDR1 SEHNR and CDR2 FQNEAQ (reference sequence). The CDR3 sequence: CASSLAQTYEQYF. For the CDR3, the DNA is TGTGCCAGCAGCTTAGCGCAGACCTACGAGCAGTACTTC.

The chain employs TRBV20-1 and TRBJ2-1, with D possibly TRBD1 on 6 matching bases. Trimming left V 1 base short and J 8 bases short, with 12 bases between. There are 13 residues in the CDR3. Germline CDR1 DFQATT, CDR2 SNEGSKA (reference sequence). The CDR3 sequence: CSARARTAYEQFF. The CDR3 nucleotides read TGCAGTGCTAGAGCACGGACAGCCTATGAGCAGTTCTTC.

This clonotype was seen more than once but under ten times. The rearrangement uses TRBV20-1 and TRBJ2-4, with 11 bases matching TRBD2. The CDR3 contains 15 residues. Germline V gives CDR1 DFQATT, CDR2 SNEGSKA (reference sequence). V dropped 3 bases and J dropped 1; count of bases not matched to a gene: 2. The CDR3 sequence is CSASSGRVAKNIQYF. The CDR3 DNA reads as TGCAGTGCTAGTAGCGGGAGGGTCGCCAAAAACATTCAGTACTTC.

Only a few counts were recorded for this clonotype. The chain has TRBV6-1 and TRBJ2-7, with 7 bases matching TRBD2. This CDR3 region has 13 residues. With 2 bases clipped from V and 3 bases from J, the junction kept 1 base outside the gene matches. Germline lookup yields CDR1 MNHNS and CDR2 SASEGT. The CDR3: CASSETSVYEQYF. The CDR3 DNA follows: TGTGCCAGCAGTGAAACTAGCGTCTACGAGCAGTACTTC.

V is TRBV20-1 and J is TRBJ1-5; D may be TRBD1 (5 bases). Germline CDR1 is DFQATT and CDR2 is SNEGSKA (reference sequence). CDR3 length equals 14 residues. The V and J ends lost 2 bases and 6 bases respectively, with 14 bases between them. CDR3 DNA sequence: TGCAGTGCTAGAAGTGGGGGGGGAGCTCAGCCCCAGCATTTT. Its translation is CSARSGGGAQPQHF.

Concerning this clonotype itself: The junction does not match germline at one end; this may be a read error. The rearrangement uses TRBV20-1 and TRBJ2-3; 13 bases align to TRBD2. Germline V gives CDR1 DFQATT, CDR2 SNEGSKA (reference sequence). CDR3 length equals 16 residues. The CDR3 is CCARTSGRGRADTQYF. CDR3 DNA: TGCTGTGCCAGGACTAGCGGGAGAGGAAGGGCAGATACGCAGTATTTT.

This clonotype was counted a few times. The rearrangement uses TRBV7-2 and TRBJ2-3; no definite D call. Trimming pared 6 bases from V and 2 bases from J, leaving 6 bases between. The germline V gene has CDR1 SGHTA and CDR2 FQGNSA. CDR3 length equals 12 residues. CDR3 protein: CASRKFTDTQYF. Here the CDR3 DNA reads TGTGCCAGCAGGAAGTTCACAGATACGCAGTATTTT.

This clonotype was seen a few times. The V gene is TRBV3-1, the J gene TRBJ2-1; 9 nucleotides agree with TRBD1. Germline lookup yields CDR1 LGHDT and CDR2 YNNKEL (reference sequence). V dropped 4 bases and J dropped 4; count of bases not matched to a gene: 5. The CDR3 is 15 amino acids. CDR3 in DNA: TGTGCCAGCAGCCTCGGGACAGGGACATACAATGAGCAGTTCTTC. Encoded protein: CASSLGTGTYNEQFF.